Listed here are 25 T cell receptor beta chains from one sample, sequenced in a study of blood T cell repertoires in COVID-19. TCRdb's table, derived via immunoSEQ multiplex PCR, lists solely in-frame clones and lacks some. Counted here are 200,000 to 250,000 clones, over 75% occurring once; the ten biggest clones make up about 5%. The sample taken for sequencing was peripheral blood. The receptors come from a woman in her thirties or forties with acute or convalescent COVID-19.

The rearrangement links TRBV9 to TRBJ2-7, with 11 bases fitting TRBD1. CDR1 is SGDLS and CDR2 is YYNGEE in the germline V gene. The CDR3 covers 16 residues. The trim removed 5 bases at V and 2 bases at J, leaving 9 bases unmatched. As DNA, the CDR3 is TGTGCCAGCAGGTCCGACCCGGGACAGGGGGCCTACGAGCAGTACGTC. Its protein is CASRSDPGQGAYEQYV.

The gene calls are TRBV18 and TRBJ1-5, with unresolved D. The germline gives CDR1 KGHSH, CDR2 LQKENI. The CDR3 length is 12 residues. Trimming stripped 6 bases from V and 4 bases from J, with 7 bases between. The CDR3 region has the DNA TGTGCCAGCTCGCCTAGAAATCAGCCCCAGCATTTT. Residues: CASSPRNQPQHF.

The gene calls are TRBV21-1 and TRBJ2-7; TRBD2 is the table's D call and was not checked against the DNA. TRBV21-1 is a listed pseudogene. The CDR3 sequence is 17 residues long. CDR3 sequence: CASSALAGPPLIYEQYV. DNA of the CDR3: TGTGCCAGCAGCGCGCTAGCGGGGCCTCCCCTAATCTACGAGCAGTACGTC.

The chain recombines TRBV10-3 with TRBJ1-1; TRBD1 is a possible D gene (6 bases). Trimming cost V 6 bases and J 0 bases, with 14 bases left between them. This CDR3 contains 15 residues. Germline V lookup: CDR1 ENHRY, CDR2 SYGVKD. The CDR3 nucleotides are TGTGCCATCAGGGGAGACAGGAACATGAACACTGAAGCTTTCTTT. Its translation is CAIRGDRNMNTEAFF.

The genes are TRBV7-9 and TRBJ1-2; D possibly corresponds to TRBD1 (6 bases). Trimming removed 2 bases at V and 4 bases at J, with 14 bases between. CDR1 SEHNR and CDR2 FQNEAQ come from the germline V gene (reference sequence). The CDR3 runs 15 residues. The CDR3 loop is CASSLWHSRGYGYTF. The CDR3 DNA follows: TGTGCCAGCAGCTTATGGCATTCCAGGGGCTATGGCTACACCTTC.

The chain joins TRBV6-6 to TRBJ1-5, with D possibly being TRBD1 (5 bases). Trimming removed 6 bases at V and 6 bases at J, with 15 bases between. The CDR3 extends over 14 amino acids. The V gene's germline CDR1 is MNHNY and CDR2 SVGAGI (reference sequence). CDR3 region: CASRLWGEVQPQHF. CDR3 coding DNA: TGTGCCAGCAGATTATGGGGGGAGGTTCAGCCCCAGCATTTT.

The rearrangement links TRBV6-1 to TRBJ2-3, with TRBD2 as a possible D gene (7 bases). This CDR3 region has 12 residues. V dropped 1 base and J dropped 14 bases, with 13 bases sitting between them. CDR1 MNHNS and CDR2 SASEGT come from the germline V gene. The CDR3 region has the DNA TGTGCCAGCAGTGAAGAGGGGGGGTTACGGTATTTT. This gives the protein CASSEEGGLRYF.

The chain carries TRBV12-5 and TRBJ1-1, with TRBD1 as a possible D gene (5 bases). Germline CDR1 is LGHNT and CDR2 is FRNRAP. CDR3 length equals 15 residues. Trimming stripped 2 bases from V and 1 base from J, with 11 bases between. The CDR3 region is CASGLFGGTNTEAFF. The CDR3 bases are TGTGCTAGTGGTTTGTTTGGGGGGACGAACACTGAAGCTTTCTTT.

The V gene is TRBV6-6, the J gene TRBJ2-1, with 9 nucleotides matching TRBD1. Germline lookup yields CDR1 MNHNY and CDR2 SVGAGI (reference sequence). The CDR3 length is 16 residues. V was clipped by 5 bases and J by 5 bases; unmatched bases: 10. The CDR3 DNA reads as TGTGCCAGCAGTCGACACCCGGACAGGGGCGACAATGAGCAGTTCTTC. This encodes CASSRHPDRGDNEQFF.

The CDR3 here is CASSRETQYF. The CDR3 DNA sequence: TGTGCCAGCAGCCGAGAGACCCAGTACTTC. J is TRBJ2-5 and V is TRBV6-5; D gene ambiguous. The CDR3 covers 10 residues. Germline V gene sequence: CDR1 MNHEY, CDR2 SVGAGI. V lost 6 bases and J lost 4, with 3 bases in between.

The chain is built from TRBV5-1 and TRBJ2-5; 8 nucleotides agree with TRBD2. The CDR3 runs 16 residues. Losses at the gene ends were 3 bases for V and 0 bases for J; bases not matched to a gene: 7. From germline, CDR1 is SGHRS and CDR2 YFSETQ. Here the CDR3 DNA reads TGCGCCAGCAGCTCGGCACTAGCGGTATACCAAGAGACCCAGTACTTC. It encodes CASSSALAVYQETQYF.

The rearrangement links TRBV7-2 to TRBJ2-5; no clear D. Germline CDR1 and CDR2: SGHTA and FQGNSA. Trimming removed 5 bases at V and 5 bases at J, with 15 bases between. The CDR3 runs to 14 residues. The CDR3 loop is CASSPGQARETQYF. The CDR3 DNA is TGTGCCAGCAGCCCCGGCCAAGCCAGGGAGACCCAGTACTTC.

This rearrangement joins TRBV10-3 to TRBJ1-5; 8 nucleotides agree with TRBD1. The CDR3 extends over 16 amino acids. Germline V gene data show CDR1 as ENHRY and CDR2 as SYGVKD. Germline trimming cut 3 bases from V and 1 base from J; bases unmatched to any gene: 5. The CDR3 nucleotides read TGTGCCATCAGTGACGGCAGGGGGCCAAGCAATCAGCCCCAGCATTTT. It encodes CAISDGRGPSNQPQHF.

This chain uses TRBV18 with TRBJ2-3, with D maybe TRBD1 (6 bases). Trimming shortened V by 3 bases and J by 0 bases, and 10 bases separated the two germline ends. Germline V lookup: CDR1 KGHSH, CDR2 LQKENI. This CDR3 is 15 amino acids long. The CDR3 bases are TGTGCCAGCTCACCTCTGGGGGCTAGCACAGATACGCAGTATTTT. Its protein is CASSPLGASTDTQYF.

This chain connects TRBV5-6 to TRBJ2-1, with TRBD2 matching over 7 bases. The trim removed 3 bases at V and 6 bases at J, leaving 9 bases unmatched. The germline V gene has CDR1 SGHDT and CDR2 YYEEEE. The CDR3 loop spans 15 amino acids. The CDR3: CASSSAKRGGNEQFF. Written as DNA, the CDR3 is TGTGCCAGCAGCTCCGCTAAGCGGGGCGGCAATGAGCAGTTCTTC.

V and J are TRBV6-5 and TRBJ1-1; no firm D call. V shed 7 bases and J shed 11 bases, with 17 bases lying between them. This CDR3 is 12 amino acids long. Germline V gene lookup returns CDR1 MNHEY and CDR2 SVGAGI. In DNA form, the CDR3 reads TGTGCCAGCACCCGCTTGGCCCCGGGGGCTTTCTTT. It translates to CASTRLAPGAFF.

The chain is built from TRBV7-2 and TRBJ2-1; 11 positions agree with TRBD1. CDR3 length: 15 amino acids. Trimming removed 5 bases from V and 7 bases from J; junction bases left unmatched: 7. Germline CDR1 is SGHTA and CDR2 is FQGNSA. The CDR3 region has the DNA TGTGCCAGCAGCCTCGGACAGGGGGCTTATAATGAGCAGTTCTTC. This sequence encodes CASSLGQGAYNEQFF.

The chain couples TRBV6-5 to TRBJ1-2; D gene unclear. Germline lookup yields CDR1 MNHEY and CDR2 SVGAGI. The CDR3 is 12 residues long. Trimming took off 7 bases at V and 8 bases at J, with 14 bases between the two ends. The CDR3 region has the DNA TGTGCCAGCAACCGACTCGGGGAGGGCTACACCTTC. Translating gives CASNRLGEGYTF.

The V gene is TRBV20-1, the J gene TRBJ2-5, with TRBD2 matching over 7 bases. CDR1 and CDR2 (germline): DFQATT, SNEGSKA (reference sequence). The trim removed 3 bases at V and 1 base at J, leaving 8 bases unmatched. This CDR3 spans 15 amino acids. The CDR3 DNA follows: TGCAGTGCTAGTTTTGCTAGCGGCCTCCAAGAGACCCAGTACTTC. Protein product: CSASFASGLQETQYF.

V usage is TRBV18 and J usage is TRBJ1-1; D may be TRBD1 (6 bases). V dropped 5 bases and J dropped 2 bases, with 9 bases sitting between them. This CDR3 comprises 13 residues. Germline V gene data show CDR1 as KGHSH and CDR2 as LQKENI. The CDR3 loop is CASSLQGNTEAFF. DNA for the CDR3: TGTGCCAGCTCATTACAGGGAAACACTGAAGCTTTCTTT.

The chain combines TRBV18 with TRBJ2-3; possibly TRBD1 for D (6 bases). Trimming removed 6 bases from V and 2 bases from J, with 15 bases in between. The CDR3 has 15 amino acids. Germline CDR1 and CDR2: KGHSH and LQKENI. The CDR3 DNA is TGTGCCAGCTCCCCCCGGGACACAATCACAGATACGCAGTATTTT. Its translation: CASSPRDTITDTQYF.

The chain joins TRBV5-8 to TRBJ1-1, with TRBD1 matching over 10 bases. Germline V gene data show CDR1 as SGHTS and CDR2 as YDEGEE. This CDR3 contains 15 residues. Trimming at V came to 4 bases and at J to 4 bases, leaving 7 bases not matched to a gene. CDR3 region: CASSARTGGGTEAFF. CDR3 sequence (DNA): TGTGCCAGCAGCGCCCGGACAGGGGGGGGCACTGAAGCTTTCTTT.

The chain recombines TRBV5-1 with TRBJ1-2; D gene ambiguous. This CDR3 is 13 amino acids long. The ends were cut back, 0 bases at V and 8 bases at J, with 11 bases in the middle. The V gene's germline CDR1 is SGHRS and CDR2 YFSETQ. CDR3 sequence reads: CASSLGMRGGYTF. CDR3 bases: TGCGCCAGCAGCTTGGGTATGAGAGGAGGCTACACCTTC.

The chain joins TRBV6-2 or TRBV6-3 to TRBJ2-1, with 9 bases aligning to TRBD1. Per germline, CDR1 MNHEY and CDR2 SVGEGT. Germline trimming cut 3 bases from V and 10 bases from J; bases unmatched to any gene: 13. The CDR3 sequence is 16 residues long. CDR3 loop: CASSYSAGTGKREQFF. In DNA form, the CDR3 reads TGTGCCAGCAGTTATTCAGCCGGGACAGGGAAAAGAGAGCAGTTCTTC.

V and J are TRBV5-1 and TRBJ2-5, with 10 bases matching TRBD2. Per germline, CDR1 SGHRS and CDR2 YFSETQ. The CDR3 loop spans 14 amino acids. After removal of 4 bases from V and 2 bases from J, the junction contained 2 bases not matched to a gene. CDR3 sequence: CASSTLAGQETQYF. The DNA for the CDR3 is TGCGCCAGCAGCACACTAGCGGGACAAGAGACCCAGTACTTC. The full variable domain, its missing parts supplied by reference TRBV5-1 and TRBJ2-5, is KAGVTQTPRYLIKTRGQQVTLSCSPISGHRSVSWYQQTPGQGLQFLFEYFSETQRNKGNFPGRFSGRQFSNSRSEMNVSTLELGDSALYLCASSTLAGQETQYFGPGTRLLVL.